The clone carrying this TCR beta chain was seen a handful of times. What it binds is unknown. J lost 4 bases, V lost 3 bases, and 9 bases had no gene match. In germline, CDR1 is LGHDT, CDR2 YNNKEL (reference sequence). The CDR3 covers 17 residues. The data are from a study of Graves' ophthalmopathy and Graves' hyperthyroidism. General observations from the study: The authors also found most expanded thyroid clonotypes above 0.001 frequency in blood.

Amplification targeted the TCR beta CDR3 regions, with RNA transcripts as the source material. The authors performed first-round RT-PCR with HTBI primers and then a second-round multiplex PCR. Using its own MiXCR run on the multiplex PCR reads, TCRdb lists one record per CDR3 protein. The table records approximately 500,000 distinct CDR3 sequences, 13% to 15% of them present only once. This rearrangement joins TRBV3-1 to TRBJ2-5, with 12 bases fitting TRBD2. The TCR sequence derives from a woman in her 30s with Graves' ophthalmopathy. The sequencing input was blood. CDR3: CASSQSSGLAGRETQYF. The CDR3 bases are TGTGCCAGCAGCCAGTCTTCAGGACTAGCGGGGCGAGAGACCCAGTACTTC.